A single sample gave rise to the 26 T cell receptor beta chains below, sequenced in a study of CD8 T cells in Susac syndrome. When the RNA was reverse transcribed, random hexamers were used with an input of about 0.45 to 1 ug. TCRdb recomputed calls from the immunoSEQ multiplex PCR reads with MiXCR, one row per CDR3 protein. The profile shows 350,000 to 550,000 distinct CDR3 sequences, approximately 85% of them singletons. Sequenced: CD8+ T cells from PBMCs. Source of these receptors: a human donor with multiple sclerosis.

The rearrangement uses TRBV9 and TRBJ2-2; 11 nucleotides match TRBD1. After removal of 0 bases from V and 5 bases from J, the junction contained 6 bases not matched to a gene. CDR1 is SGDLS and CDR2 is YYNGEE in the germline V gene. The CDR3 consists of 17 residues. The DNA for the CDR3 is TGTGCCAGCAGCGTAGGGACAGGGGGCCGAAGGACCGGGGAGCTGTTTTTT. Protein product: CASSVGTGGRRTGELFF.

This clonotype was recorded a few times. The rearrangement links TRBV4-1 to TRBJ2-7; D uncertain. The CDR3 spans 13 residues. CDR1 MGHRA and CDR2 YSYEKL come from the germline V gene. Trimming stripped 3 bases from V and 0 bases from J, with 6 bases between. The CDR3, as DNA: TGCGCCAGCAGCCAGGAGCCCTCCTACGAGCAGTACTTC. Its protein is CASSQEPSYEQYF.

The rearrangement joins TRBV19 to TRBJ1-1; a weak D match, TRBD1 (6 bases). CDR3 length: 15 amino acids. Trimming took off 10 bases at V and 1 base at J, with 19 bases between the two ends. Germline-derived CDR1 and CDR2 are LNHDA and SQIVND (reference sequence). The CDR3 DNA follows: TGTGCCATCAAGAAAACAGGGTACGGGAACACTGAAGCTTTCTTT. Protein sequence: CAIKKTGYGNTEAFF.

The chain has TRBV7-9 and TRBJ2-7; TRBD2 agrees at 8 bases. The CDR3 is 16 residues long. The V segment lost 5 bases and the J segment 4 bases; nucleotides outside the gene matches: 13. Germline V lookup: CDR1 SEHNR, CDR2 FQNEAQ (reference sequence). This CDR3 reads CASSPREGGPWYEQYF. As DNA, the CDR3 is TGTGCCAGCAGCCCCCGGGAGGGGGGCCCTTGGTACGAGCAGTACTTC. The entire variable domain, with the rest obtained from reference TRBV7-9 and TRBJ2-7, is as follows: DTGVSQNPRHKITKRGQNVTFRCDPISEHNRLYWYRQTLGQGPEFLTYFQNEAQLEKSRLLSDRFSAERPKGSFSTLEIQRTEQGDSAMYLCASSPREGGPWYEQYFGPGTRLTVT.

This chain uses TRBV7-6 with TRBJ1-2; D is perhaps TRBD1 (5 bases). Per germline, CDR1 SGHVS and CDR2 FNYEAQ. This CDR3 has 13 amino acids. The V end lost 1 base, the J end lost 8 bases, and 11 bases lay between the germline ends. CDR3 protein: CASSLVGGGGYTF. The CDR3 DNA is TGTGCCAGCAGCTTAGTTGGGGGAGGAGGCTACACCTTC.

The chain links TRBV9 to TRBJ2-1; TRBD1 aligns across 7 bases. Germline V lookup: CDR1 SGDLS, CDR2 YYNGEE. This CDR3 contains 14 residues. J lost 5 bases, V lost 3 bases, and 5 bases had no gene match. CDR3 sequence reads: CASSESGQHNEQFF. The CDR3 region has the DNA TGTGCCAGCAGCGAGTCGGGACAGCACAATGAGCAGTTCTTC.

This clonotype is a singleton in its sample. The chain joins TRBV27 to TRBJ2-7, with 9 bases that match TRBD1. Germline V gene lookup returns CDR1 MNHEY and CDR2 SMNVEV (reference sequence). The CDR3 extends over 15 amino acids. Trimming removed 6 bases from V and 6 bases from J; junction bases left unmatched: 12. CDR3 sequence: CASSDPGQGVIEQYF. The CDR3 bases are TGTGCCAGCAGCGATCCGGGACAGGGAGTAATCGAGCAGTACTTC.

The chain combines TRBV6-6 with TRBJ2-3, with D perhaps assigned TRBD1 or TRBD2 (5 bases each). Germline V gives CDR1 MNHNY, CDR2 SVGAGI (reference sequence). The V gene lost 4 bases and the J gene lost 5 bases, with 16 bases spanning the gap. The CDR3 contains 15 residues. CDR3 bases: TGTGCCAGCAGTTGGGACCCAAGCGGTTTAGATACGCAGTATTTT. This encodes CASSWDPSGLDTQYF.

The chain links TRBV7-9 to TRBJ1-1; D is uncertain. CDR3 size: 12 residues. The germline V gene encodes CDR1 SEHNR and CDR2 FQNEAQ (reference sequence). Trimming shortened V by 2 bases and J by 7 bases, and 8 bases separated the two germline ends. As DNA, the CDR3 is TGTGCCAGCAGCTTATTAGCTGATGAAGCTTTCTTT. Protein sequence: CASSLLADEAFF.

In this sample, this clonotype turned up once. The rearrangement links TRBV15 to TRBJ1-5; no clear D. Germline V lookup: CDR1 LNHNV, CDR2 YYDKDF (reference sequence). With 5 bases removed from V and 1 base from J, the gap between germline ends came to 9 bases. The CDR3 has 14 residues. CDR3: CATSPPESNQPQHF. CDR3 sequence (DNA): TGTGCCACCAGCCCCCCAGAAAGCAATCAGCCCCAGCATTTT.

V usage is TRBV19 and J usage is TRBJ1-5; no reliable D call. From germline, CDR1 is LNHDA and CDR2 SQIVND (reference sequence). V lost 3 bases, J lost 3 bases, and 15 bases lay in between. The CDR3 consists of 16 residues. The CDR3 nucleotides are TGTGCCAGTAGTATTAGTCGGACCTTTGACAATCAGCCCCAGCATTTT. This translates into CASSISRTFDNQPQHF.

This chain's CDR3 is CASRDRSTGELFF. CDR3 coding DNA: TGTGCCAGCAGAGATAGAAGCACCGGGGAGCTGTTTTTT. The rearrangement uses TRBV2 and TRBJ2-2; D gene ambiguous. Germline CDR1 reads SNHLY; CDR2 reads FYNNEI. Trimming removed 6 bases at V and 4 bases at J, with 9 bases between. CDR3 length: 13 amino acids.

The CDR3 region has the DNA TGCGCCAGCAGCTTGGTGTGGGGACAGATAGCCTACAATGAGCAGTTCTTC. It yields the protein CASSLVWGQIAYNEQFF. The chain carries TRBV5-1 and TRBJ2-1; 7 positions match TRBD1. This CDR3 has 17 residues. Germline CDR1 and CDR2: SGHRS and YFSETQ. V was clipped by 0 bases and J by 2 bases; unmatched bases: 8. Together with reference TRBV5-1 and TRBJ2-1, the CDR3 gives the full variable domain: KAGVTQTPRYLIKTRGQQVTLSCSPISGHRSVSWYQQTPGQGLQFLFEYFSETQRNKGNFPGRFSGRQFSNSRSEMNVSTLELGDSALYLCASSLVWGQIAYNEQFFGPGTRLTVL.

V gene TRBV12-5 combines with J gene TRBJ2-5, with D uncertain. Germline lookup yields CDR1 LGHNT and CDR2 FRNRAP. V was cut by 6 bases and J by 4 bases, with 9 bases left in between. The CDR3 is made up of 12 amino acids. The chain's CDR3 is CASGAASETQYF. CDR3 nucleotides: TGTGCTAGTGGCGCGGCGTCAGAGACCCAGTACTTC. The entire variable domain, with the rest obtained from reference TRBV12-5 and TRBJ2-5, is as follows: DARVTQTPRHKVTEMGQEVTMRCQPILGHNTVFWYRQTMMQGLELLAYFRNRAPLDDSGMPKDRFSAEMPDATLATLKIQPSEPRDSAVYFCASGAASETQYFGPGTRLLVL.

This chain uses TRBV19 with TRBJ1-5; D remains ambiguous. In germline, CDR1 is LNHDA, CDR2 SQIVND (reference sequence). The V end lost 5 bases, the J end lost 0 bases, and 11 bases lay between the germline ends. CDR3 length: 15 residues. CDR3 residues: CASSFYSDSNQPQHF. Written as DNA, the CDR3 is TGTGCCAGTAGTTTTTATTCGGATAGCAATCAGCCCCAGCATTTT. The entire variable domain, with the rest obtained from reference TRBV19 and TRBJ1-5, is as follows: DGGITQSPKYLFRKEGQNVTLSCEQNLNHDAMYWYRQDPGQGLRLIYYSQIVNDFQKGDIAEGYSVSREKKESFPLTVTSAQKNPTAFYLCASSFYSDSNQPQHFGDGTRLSIL.

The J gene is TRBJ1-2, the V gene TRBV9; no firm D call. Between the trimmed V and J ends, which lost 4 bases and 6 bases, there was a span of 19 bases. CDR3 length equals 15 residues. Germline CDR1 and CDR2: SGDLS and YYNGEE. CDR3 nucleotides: TGTGCCAGCAGCCAAGGGAGCGGGGAGAGTAATGGCTACACCTTC. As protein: CASSQGSGESNGYTF.

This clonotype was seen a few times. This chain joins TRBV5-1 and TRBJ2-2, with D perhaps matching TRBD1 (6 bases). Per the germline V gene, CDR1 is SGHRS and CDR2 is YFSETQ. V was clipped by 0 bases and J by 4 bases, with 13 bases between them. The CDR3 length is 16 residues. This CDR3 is CASSLVTGSTTGELFF. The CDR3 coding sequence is TGCGCCAGCAGCTTGGTAACAGGGAGCACCACCGGGGAGCTGTTTTTT.

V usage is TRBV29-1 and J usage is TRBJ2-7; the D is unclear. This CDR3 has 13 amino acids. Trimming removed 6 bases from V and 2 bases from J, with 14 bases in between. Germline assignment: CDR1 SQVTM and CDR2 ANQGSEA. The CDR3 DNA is TGCAGCGTCATGGTACCTGGGGCCTACGAGCAGTACTTC. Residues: CSVMVPGAYEQYF.

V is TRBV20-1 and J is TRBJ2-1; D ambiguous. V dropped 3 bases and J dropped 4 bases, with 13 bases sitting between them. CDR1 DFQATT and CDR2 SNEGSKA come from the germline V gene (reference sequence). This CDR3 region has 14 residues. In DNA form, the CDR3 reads TGCAGTGCTAGTATTCGGGCTGAGTACAATGAGCAGTTCTTC. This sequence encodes CSASIRAEYNEQFF.

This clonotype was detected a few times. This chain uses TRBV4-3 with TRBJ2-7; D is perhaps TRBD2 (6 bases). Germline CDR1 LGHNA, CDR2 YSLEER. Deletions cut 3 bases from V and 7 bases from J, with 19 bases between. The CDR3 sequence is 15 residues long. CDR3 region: CASSHLTGVLQEQYF. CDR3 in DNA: TGCGCCAGCAGCCACTTGACGGGGGTCCTTCAAGAGCAGTACTTC.

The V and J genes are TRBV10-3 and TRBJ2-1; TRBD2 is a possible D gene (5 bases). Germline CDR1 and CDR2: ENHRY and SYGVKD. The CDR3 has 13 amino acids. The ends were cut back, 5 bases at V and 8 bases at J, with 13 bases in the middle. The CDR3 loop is CAISWIIGDEQFF. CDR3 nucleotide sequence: TGTGCCATCAGTTGGATCATCGGGGATGAGCAGTTCTTC.

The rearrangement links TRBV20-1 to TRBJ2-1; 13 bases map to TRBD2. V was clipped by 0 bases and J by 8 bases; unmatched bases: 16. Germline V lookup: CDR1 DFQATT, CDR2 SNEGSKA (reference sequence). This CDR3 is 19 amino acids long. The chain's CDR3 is CSARDRLAGGQKEGDEQFF. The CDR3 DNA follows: TGCAGTGCTAGAGACCGACTAGCGGGAGGCCAGAAAGAAGGTGATGAGCAGTTCTTC.

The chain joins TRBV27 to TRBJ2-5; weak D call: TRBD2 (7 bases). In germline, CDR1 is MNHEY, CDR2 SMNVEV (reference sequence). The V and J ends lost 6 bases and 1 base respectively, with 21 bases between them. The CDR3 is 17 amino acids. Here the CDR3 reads CASSKYREGPVQETQYF. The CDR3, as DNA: TGTGCCAGCAGCAAATACAGGGAGGGCCCGGTCCAAGAGACCCAGTACTTC.

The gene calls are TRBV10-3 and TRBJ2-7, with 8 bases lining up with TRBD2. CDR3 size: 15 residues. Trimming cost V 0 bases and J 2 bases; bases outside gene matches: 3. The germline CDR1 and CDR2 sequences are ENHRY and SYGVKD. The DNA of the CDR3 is TGTGCCATCAGTGAGTCGAGCGGGAGCCCCTACGAGCAGTACTTC. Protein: CAISESSGSPYEQYF.

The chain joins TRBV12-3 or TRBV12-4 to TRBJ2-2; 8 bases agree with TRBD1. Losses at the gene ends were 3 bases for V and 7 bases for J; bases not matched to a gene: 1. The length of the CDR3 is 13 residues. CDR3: CASSLTGVGELFF. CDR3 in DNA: TGTGCCAGCAGTTTGACAGGGGTCGGGGAGCTGTTTTTT.

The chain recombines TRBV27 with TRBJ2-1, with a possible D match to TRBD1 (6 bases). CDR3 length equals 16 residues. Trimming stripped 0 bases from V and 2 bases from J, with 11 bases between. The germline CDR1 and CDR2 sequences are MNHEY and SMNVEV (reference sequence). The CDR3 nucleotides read TGTGCCAGCAGTTTATCCGGACAGTCTCCCTACAATGAGCAGTTCTTC. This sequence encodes CASSLSGQSPYNEQFF.